Listed below are T cell receptor beta chains from one sample, sequenced in a study of blood T cell repertoires in COVID-19. Using immunoSEQ multiplex PCR, the repertoire was profiled, and TCRdb retains in-frame clones only, with some absent. Of fewer than 500,000 clones detected, roughly nine tenths appear once; the ten largest clones hold 0.95% to 1.3%. The sequenced sample consisted of PBMCs or T cells enriched from blood (not recorded which). The source is a man aged 25-45 years who had recovered from COVID-19. CDR3s include the opening cysteine and the closing phenylalanine or tryptophan. D genes are given only for firm matches.

CSASQGINEKLFF,TRBV20-1,TRBJ1-4,13,.
CATSGLPYADTQYF,TRBV11-2,TRBJ2-3,14,.
CASSEGQSSYNEQFF,TRBV6-1,TRBJ2-1,15,TRBD1
CASSLGDRENSPLHF,TRBV7-9,TRBJ1-6,15,TRBD1
CASSQDRTGNTGELFF,TRBV4-2,TRBJ2-2,16,TRBD1
CASSLTSGSFDEQFF,TRBV7-3,TRBJ2-1,15,TRBD2
CASSEAYKRGTQYF,TRBV6-1,TRBJ2-5,14,TRBD2
CASSEQDIGRSPLHF,TRBV6-1,TRBJ1-6,15,.
CAWSGWRGSNEKLFF,TRBV30,TRBJ1-4,15,.
CSVRLAIMADTQYF,TRBV29-1,TRBJ2-3,14,TRBD2
CASGLSTFSGNTIYF,TRBV12-5,TRBJ1-3,15,.
CASSLGTSGSYNEQFF,TRBV5-4,TRBJ2-1,16,TRBD2
CASSYSTGVYEQYF,TRBV6-2/TRBV6-3,TRBJ2-7,14,TRBD1
CASSGGTAYGYTF,TRBV9,TRBJ1-2,13,TRBD1
CASGTVGRGELFF,TRBV28,TRBJ2-2,13,.
CASSLGGNEQFF,TRBV12-3/TRBV12-4,TRBJ2-1,12,.
CASSYGHQANYGYTF,TRBV7-8,TRBJ1-2,15,.
CASRRLAGSGGANVLTF,TRBV27,TRBJ2-6,17,TRBD2
CASSQPGQGNEKLFF,TRBV19,TRBJ1-4,15,TRBD1
CASRDRGRTYEQYF,TRBV28,TRBJ2-7,14,TRBD1
CASSERQGVGYTF,TRBV28,TRBJ1-2,13,TRBD1
CASSPPTEKETQYF,TRBV18,TRBJ2-5,14,.
CAISVNSYEQYF,TRBV10-3,TRBJ2-7,12,.
CAWRLLPGTEAFF,TRBV30,TRBJ1-1,13,.
CASSPQLDNEAFF,TRBV7-6,TRBJ1-1,13,.
CASSDPGTGGYNEQFF,TRBV28,TRBJ2-1,16,TRBD1
CASSIGFGQAGYTF,TRBV19,TRBJ1-2,14,.
CASSQEKPLVGSPYTQYF,TRBV4-1,TRBJ2-3,18,.